Presented here are 8 T cell receptor beta chains from one specimen sequenced in a study of blood T cell repertoires in COVID-19. The table came from immunoSEQ multiplex PCR; TCRdb's copy has only in-frame clones and leaves some out. The sample holds about 250,000 clones; 70% to 75% are singletons and the top ten take 3% to 3.5%. The sequenced sample was peripheral blood. The receptors were sampled from a woman aged 80 or older with acute or convalescent COVID-19.

The chain couples TRBV10-3 to TRBJ2-6; tentatively, D is TRBD1 (5 bases). CDR3 size: 16 residues. Trimming shortened V by 5 bases and J by 2 bases, and 13 bases separated the two germline ends. Germline V lookup: CDR1 ENHRY, CDR2 SYGVKD. CDR3 sequence: CAISSQTATGANVLTF. Written as DNA, the CDR3 is TGTGCCATCAGTAGCCAGACAGCTACTGGGGCCAACGTCCTGACTTTC.

This sequence joins TRBV12-5 and TRBJ1-2; D not certain. This CDR3 comprises 14 residues. Germline V CDR1 and CDR2: LGHNT, FRNRAP. V was pared by 6 bases and J by 4 bases, with 15 bases between. The CDR3 DNA reads as TGTGCTAGTGGCAACCTTCACAGCTCCTATGGCTACACCTTC. It specifies CASGNLHSSYGYTF.

This clone showed up just once. The genes are TRBV5-1 and TRBJ2-7; 7 positions match TRBD2. CDR3 size: 15 residues. Germline V CDR1 and CDR2: SGHRS, YFSETQ. J gave up 0 bases and V 1 base, and 4 bases lay outside the gene matches. In DNA, the CDR3 is TGCGCCAGCAGCTTGCTAGCGGCAAGCTCCTACGAGCAGTACTTC. Its protein product is CASSLLAASSYEQYF.

The V and J genes are TRBV7-3 and TRBJ1-2, with 9 bases aligning to TRBD1. CDR1 SGHTA and CDR2 FQGTGA come from the germline V gene. V lost 6 bases to trimming and J lost 8 bases; unmatched junction nucleotides: 10. The CDR3 loop spans 14 amino acids. For the CDR3, the DNA is TGTGCCAGCAGTCCGGGACAGGGCTTTAGCGGCTACACCTTC. It codes for CASSPGQGFSGYTF.

This clone was counted only a few times. The V gene is TRBV6-5, the J gene TRBJ1-5; D may be TRBD1 (6 bases). Germline CDR1 and CDR2: MNHEY and SVGAGI. The V and J ends lost 6 bases and 5 bases respectively, with 17 bases between them. This CDR3 has 15 amino acids. CDR3 sequence (DNA): TGTGCCAGCAGCGCGACCCCCGCAGGGGATCAGCCCCAGCATTTT. It is translated as CASSATPAGDQPQHF.

The J gene is TRBJ2-7, the V gene TRBV4-3; 9 bases align to TRBD2. Per germline, CDR1 LGHNA and CDR2 YSLEER. This CDR3 region has 16 residues. J gave up 4 bases and V 4 bases, and 11 bases lay outside the gene matches. CDR3 nucleotides: TGCGCCAGCAGCCCCCAGGTGGGCGGGGGGGTTTACGAGCAGTACTTC. This gives the protein CASSPQVGGGVYEQYF.

In DNA form, the CDR3 reads TGTGCCAGCAGCCCCGACAGGTTGGCGCAGTATTTT. It codes for CASSPDRLAQYF. The V gene is TRBV14, the J gene TRBJ2-3, with TRBD1 as a possible D gene (6 bases). Trimming left V 4 bases short and J 10 bases short, with 12 bases between. The CDR3 contains 12 residues. Germline CDR1 and CDR2: SGHDN and FVKESK. Full variable domain (rest looked up from reference TRBV14 and TRBJ2-3): EAGVTQFPSHSVIEKGQTVTLRCDPISGHDNLYWYRRVMGKEIKFLLHFVKESKQDESGMPNNRFLAERTGGTYSTLKVQPAELEDSGVYFCASSPDRLAQYFGPGTRLTVL.

The chain recombines TRBV5-4 with TRBJ1-2; 9 bases line up with TRBD1. The CDR3 covers 16 residues. With 0 bases clipped from V and 2 bases from J, the junction kept 5 bases outside the gene matches. In germline, CDR1 is SGHNT, CDR2 YYREEE (reference sequence). The CDR3 DNA follows: TGTGCCAGCAGCTTGGGAGGAGGACAGGGGAACTATGGCTACACCTTC. This encodes CASSLGGGQGNYGYTF.